These T cell receptor beta chains were read from a single sample in a study of cytomegalovirus exposure and HLA in healthy donors. Measured with immunoSEQ multiplex PCR; TCRdb has only the in-frame clones, and not every one. Of some 150,000 clones listed, roughly 80% are singletons. The sample was PBMCs. The receptors shown here come from a woman in her forties or fifties in good health and CMV-seropositive. Both conserved end residues are part of each CDR3. Where a row states a size, it is once, few, many or the class of an expanded clone; other rows omit it.

V: TRBV7-3; J: TRBJ2-1; size: once; CDR3: CASSPSRSSYNEQFF
V: TRBV27; J: TRBJ1-2; size: .; CDR3: CASSPRTGRFRGYTF
V: TRBV5-1; J: TRBJ1-5; size: .; CDR3: CASSLTGANQPQHF
V: TRBV7-2; J: TRBJ2-7; size: once; CDR3: CASSFSGTEAYEQYF
V: TRBV18; J: TRBJ2-7; size: .; CDR3: CASSPSGTGGGSYEQYF
V: TRBV7-9; J: TRBJ2-1; size: .; CDR3: CASSSKAGSGEQFF
V: TRBV7-3; J: TRBJ2-2; size: .; CDR3: CASSLKRPPTPFLKINTGELFF
V: TRBV9; J: TRBJ1-2; size: .; CDR3: CASSPPGRGGYTF
V: TRBV19; J: TRBJ1-1; size: .; CDR3: CASRSGTDEFSFF
V: TRBV5-4; J: TRBJ1-2; size: few; CDR3: CASSLGQGNYGYTF
V: TRBV15; J: TRBJ2-7; size: .; CDR3: CATSQGRQAPYEQYF
V: TRBV5-1; J: TRBJ2-1; size: .; CDR3: CASSFSMAGSSYNEQFF
V: TRBV27; J: TRBJ1-3; size: .; CDR3: CASSLAYGSGNTIYF
V: TRBV19; J: TRBJ1-4; size: once; CDR3: CASSLDRNNEKLFF
V: TRBV6-1; J: TRBJ1-2; size: few; CDR3: CASSRDRGYGYTF